This T cell receptor (beta chain) was sequenced in a study of blood T cell repertoires in COVID-19. Turning to the study itself: The samples span acute and convalescent COVID-19 from the United States, Italy and Spain. PBMCs, B-cell-depleted T cells, or T cells were the source of the cDNA or gDNA that made up the material.

The V segment lost 0 bases and the J segment 3 bases; nucleotides outside the gene matches: 15. The CDR3 covers 20 residues. Germline CDR1 is SGHKS and CDR2 is YYEKEE (reference sequence). Profiling relied on immunoSEQ multiplex PCR, and the TCRdb table lists in-frame clones only, not all of them. The sample holds approximately 120,000 clones, nearly 85% seen once. This clone was recorded a few times. The TCR comes from a woman between 45 and 65 years old with acute or convalescent COVID-19. The rearrangement joins TRBV5-5 to TRBJ1-6; 7 positions agree with TRBD1. The sample consisted of peripheral blood. The CDR3 DNA reads TGTGCCAGCAGCTTGGAGGCGGGACAGATAGCGTCCTACTATAATTCACCCCTCCACTTT. This encodes CASSLEAGQIASYYNSPLHF.